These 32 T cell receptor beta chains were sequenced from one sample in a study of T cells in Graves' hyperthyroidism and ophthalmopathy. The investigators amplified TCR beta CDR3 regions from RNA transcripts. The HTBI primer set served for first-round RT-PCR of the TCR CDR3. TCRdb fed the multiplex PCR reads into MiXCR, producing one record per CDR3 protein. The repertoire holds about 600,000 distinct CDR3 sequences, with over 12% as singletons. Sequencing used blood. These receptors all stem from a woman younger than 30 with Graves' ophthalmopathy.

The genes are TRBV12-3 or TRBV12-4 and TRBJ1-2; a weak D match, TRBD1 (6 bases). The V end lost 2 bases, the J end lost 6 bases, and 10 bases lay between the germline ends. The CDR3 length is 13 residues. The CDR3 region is CASSLLGQNGYTF. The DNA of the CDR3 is TGTGCCAGCAGTTTATTAGGACAGAATGGCTACACCTTC.

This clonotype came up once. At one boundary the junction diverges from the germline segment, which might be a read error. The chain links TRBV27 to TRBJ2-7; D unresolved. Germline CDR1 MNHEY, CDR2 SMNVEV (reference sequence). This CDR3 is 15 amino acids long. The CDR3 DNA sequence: TGTGCCAGCAGGACCCCGGGCAGGTCCAAGGACGAGCAGTGCTTC. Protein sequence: CASRTPGRSKDEQCF.

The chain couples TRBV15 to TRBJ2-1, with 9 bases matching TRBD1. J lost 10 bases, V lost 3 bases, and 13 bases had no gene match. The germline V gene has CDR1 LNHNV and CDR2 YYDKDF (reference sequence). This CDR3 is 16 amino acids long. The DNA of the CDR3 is TGTGCCACCAGCAGCGAAACGACAGGGGGGAAATTCGAGCAGTTCTTC. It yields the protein CATSSETTGGKFEQFF. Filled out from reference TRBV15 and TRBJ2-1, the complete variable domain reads DAMVIQNPRYQVTQFGKPVTLSCSQTLNHNVMYWYQQKSSQAPKLLFHYYDKDFNNEADTPDNFQSRRPNTSFCFLDIRSPGLGDTAMYLCATSSETTGGKFEQFFGPGTRLTVL.

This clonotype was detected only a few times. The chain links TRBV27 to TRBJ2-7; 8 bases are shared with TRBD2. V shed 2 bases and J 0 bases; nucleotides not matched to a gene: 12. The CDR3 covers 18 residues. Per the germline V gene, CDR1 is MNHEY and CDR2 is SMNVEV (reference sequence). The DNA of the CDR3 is TGTGCCAGCAGTTTAAAGACCCCCCGGGGGGGTAGCTCCTACGAGCAGTACTTC. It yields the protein CASSLKTPRGGSSYEQYF.

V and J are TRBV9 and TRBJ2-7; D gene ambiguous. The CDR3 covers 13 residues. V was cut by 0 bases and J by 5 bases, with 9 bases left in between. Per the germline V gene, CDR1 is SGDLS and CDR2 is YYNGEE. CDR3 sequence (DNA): TGTGCCAGCAGCGTAGACGGGTTGCACGAGCAGTACTTC. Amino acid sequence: CASSVDGLHEQYF.

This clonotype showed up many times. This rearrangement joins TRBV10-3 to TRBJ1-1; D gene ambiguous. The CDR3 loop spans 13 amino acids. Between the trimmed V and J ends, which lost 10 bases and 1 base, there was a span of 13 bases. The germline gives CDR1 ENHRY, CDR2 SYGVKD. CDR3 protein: CASKELRNTEAFF. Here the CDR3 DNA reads TGTGCCAGCAAAGAATTGAGGAACACTGAAGCTTTCTTT.

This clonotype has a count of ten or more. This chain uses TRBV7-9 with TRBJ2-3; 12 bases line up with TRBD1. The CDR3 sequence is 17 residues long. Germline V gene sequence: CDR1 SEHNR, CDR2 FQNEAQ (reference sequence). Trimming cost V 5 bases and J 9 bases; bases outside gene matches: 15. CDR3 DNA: TGTGCCAGCAGCACATCTCCCGGGACAGGGGGCCGCCCGACGCAGTATTTT. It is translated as CASSTSPGTGGRPTQYF.

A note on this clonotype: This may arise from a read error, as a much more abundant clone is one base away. CDR3 DNA sequence: TGTGCCAGCAGTTCCCGAATCAGGGACCTCTCCTACGAGCAGTACTTC. Protein sequence: CASSSRIRDLSYEQYF. This chain joins TRBV12-3 or TRBV12-4 and TRBJ2-7; possibly TRBD1 or TRBD2 for D (5 bases each). This CDR3 is 16 amino acids long. Trimming cost V 4 bases and J 0 bases, with 16 bases left between them.

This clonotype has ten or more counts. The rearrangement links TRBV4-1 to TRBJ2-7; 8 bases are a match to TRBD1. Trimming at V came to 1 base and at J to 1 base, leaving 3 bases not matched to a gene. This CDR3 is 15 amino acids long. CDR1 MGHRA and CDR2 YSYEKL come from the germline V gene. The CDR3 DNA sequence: TGCGCCAGCAGCCAAGGTCGACAGGGGTCCTACGAGCAGTACTTC. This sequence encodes CASSQGRQGSYEQYF.

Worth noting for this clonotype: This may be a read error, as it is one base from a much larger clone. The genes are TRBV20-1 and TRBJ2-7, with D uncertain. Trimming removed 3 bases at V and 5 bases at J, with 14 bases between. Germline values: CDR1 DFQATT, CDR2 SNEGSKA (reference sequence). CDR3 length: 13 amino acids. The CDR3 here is CSARTEPAHEQYF. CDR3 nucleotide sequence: TGCAGTGCTAGGACCGAACCTGCCCACGAGCAGTACTTC.

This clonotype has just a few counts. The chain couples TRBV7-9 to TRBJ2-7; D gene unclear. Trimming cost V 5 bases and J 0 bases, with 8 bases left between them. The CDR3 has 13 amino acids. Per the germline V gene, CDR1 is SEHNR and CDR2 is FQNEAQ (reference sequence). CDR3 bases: TGTGCCAGCAGCATTTCCCCCTCCTACGAGCAGTACTTC. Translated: CASSISPSYEQYF.

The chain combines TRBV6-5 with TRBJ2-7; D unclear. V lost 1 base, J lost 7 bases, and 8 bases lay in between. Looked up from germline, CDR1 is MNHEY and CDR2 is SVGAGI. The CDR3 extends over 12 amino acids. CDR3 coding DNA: TGTGCCAGCAGTTACTTTGGGGAAGAGCAGTACTTC. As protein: CASSYFGEEQYF.

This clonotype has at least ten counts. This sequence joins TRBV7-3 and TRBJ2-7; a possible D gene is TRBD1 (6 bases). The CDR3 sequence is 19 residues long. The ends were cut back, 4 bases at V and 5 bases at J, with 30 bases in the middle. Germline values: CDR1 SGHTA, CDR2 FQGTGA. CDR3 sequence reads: CASSSSRDTQAGPLDEQYF. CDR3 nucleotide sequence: TGTGCCAGCAGCTCTTCCCGGGACACGCAGGCAGGCCCCTTGGACGAGCAGTACTTC. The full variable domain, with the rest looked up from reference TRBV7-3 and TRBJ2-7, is GAGVSQTPSNKVTEKGKYVELRCDPISGHTALYWYRQSLGQGPEFLIYFQGTGAADDSGLPNDRFFAVRPEGSVSTLKIQRTERGDSAVYLCASSSSRDTQAGPLDEQYFGPGTRLTVT.

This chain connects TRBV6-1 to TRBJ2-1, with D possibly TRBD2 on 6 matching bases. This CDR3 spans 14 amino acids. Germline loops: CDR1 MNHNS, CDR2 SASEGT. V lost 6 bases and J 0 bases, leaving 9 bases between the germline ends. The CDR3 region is CASRRGLSYNEQFF. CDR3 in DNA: TGTGCCAGCAGGCGGGGACTCTCCTACAATGAGCAGTTCTTC.

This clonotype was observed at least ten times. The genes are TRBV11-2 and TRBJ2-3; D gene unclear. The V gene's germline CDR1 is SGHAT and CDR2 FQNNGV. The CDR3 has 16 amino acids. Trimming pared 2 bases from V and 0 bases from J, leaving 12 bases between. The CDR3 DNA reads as TGTGCCAGCAGCTTATCGTGGAGTATTAGCACAGATACGCAGTATTTT. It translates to CASSLSWSISTDTQYF.

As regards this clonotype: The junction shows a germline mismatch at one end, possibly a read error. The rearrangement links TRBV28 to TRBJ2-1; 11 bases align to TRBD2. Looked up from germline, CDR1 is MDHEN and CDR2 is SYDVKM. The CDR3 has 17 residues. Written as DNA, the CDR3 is TGTGCCAGCAGTTCGGTGACTAGCGGGATTTCCTACAATAAGCAGTTCTTC. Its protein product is CASSSVTSGISYNKQFF.

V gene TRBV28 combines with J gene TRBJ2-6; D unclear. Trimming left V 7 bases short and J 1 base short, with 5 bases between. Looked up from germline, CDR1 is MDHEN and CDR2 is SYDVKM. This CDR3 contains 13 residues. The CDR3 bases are TGTGCCAGCATTGAGTCTGGGGCCAACGTCCTGACTTTC. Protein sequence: CASIESGANVLTF.

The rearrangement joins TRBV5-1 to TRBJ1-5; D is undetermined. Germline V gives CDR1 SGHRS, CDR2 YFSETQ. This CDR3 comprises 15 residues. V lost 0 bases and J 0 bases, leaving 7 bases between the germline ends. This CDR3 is CASSLDSSSNQPQHF. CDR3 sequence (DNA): TGCGCCAGCAGCTTGGATTCATCTAGCAATCAGCCCCAGCATTTT. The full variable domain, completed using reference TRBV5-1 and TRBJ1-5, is KAGVTQTPRYLIKTRGQQVTLSCSPISGHRSVSWYQQTPGQGLQFLFEYFSETQRNKGNFPGRFSGRQFSNSRSEMNVSTLELGDSALYLCASSLDSSSNQPQHFGDGTRLSIL.

CDR3: CASSEGLGQGTDTQYF. CDR3 sequence (DNA): TGTGCCAGCAGTGAAGGCCTGGGACAGGGCACAGATACGCAGTATTTT. This sequence joins TRBV5-6 and TRBJ2-3; 8 bases fit TRBD1. V trimming: 5 bases; J trimming: 1 base; junction bases outside the gene matches: 9. CDR3 length: 16 residues. Per germline, CDR1 SGHDT and CDR2 YYEEEE.

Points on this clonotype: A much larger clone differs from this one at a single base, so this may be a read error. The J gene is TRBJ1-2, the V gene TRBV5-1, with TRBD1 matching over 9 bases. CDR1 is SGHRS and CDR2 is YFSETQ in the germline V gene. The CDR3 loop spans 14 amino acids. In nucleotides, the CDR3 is TGCGCCAGCGGCTTGGGACAGGGAGCCTATGGCTACACCTTC. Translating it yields CASGLGQGAYGYTF.

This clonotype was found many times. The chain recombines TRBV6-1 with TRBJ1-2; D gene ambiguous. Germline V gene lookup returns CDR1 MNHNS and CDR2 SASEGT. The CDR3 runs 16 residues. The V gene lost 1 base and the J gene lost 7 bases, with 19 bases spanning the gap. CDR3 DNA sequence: TGTGCCAGCAGTGAAGGGACGGGCCTGGGATCCTTTGGCTACACCTTC. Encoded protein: CASSEGTGLGSFGYTF.

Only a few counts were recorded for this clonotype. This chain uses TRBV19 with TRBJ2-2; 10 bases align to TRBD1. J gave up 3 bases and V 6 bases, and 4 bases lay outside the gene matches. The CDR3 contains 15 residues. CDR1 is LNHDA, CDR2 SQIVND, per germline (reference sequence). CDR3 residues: CASRGQGLDTGELFF. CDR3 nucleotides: TGTGCCAGTAGGGGACAGGGGCTAGACACCGGGGAGCTGTTTTTT. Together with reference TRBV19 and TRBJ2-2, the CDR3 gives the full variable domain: DGGITQSPKYLFRKEGQNVTLSCEQNLNHDAMYWYRQDPGQGLRLIYYSQIVNDFQKGDIAEGYSVSREKKESFPLTVTSAQKNPTAFYLCASRGQGLDTGELFFGEGSRLTVL.

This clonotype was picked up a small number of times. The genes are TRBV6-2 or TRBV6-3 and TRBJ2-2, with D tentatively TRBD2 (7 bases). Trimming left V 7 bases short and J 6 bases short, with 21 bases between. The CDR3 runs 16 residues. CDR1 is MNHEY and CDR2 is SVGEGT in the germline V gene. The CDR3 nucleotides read TGTGCCAGCACCTCGGGGGGCGCGGGAGAGGCCGGGGAGCTGTTTTTT. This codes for CASTSGGAGEAGELFF.

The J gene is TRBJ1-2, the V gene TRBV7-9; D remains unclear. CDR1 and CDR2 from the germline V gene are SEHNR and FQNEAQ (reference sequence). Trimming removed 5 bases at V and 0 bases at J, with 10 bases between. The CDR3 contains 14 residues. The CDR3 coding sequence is TGTGCCAGCAGCCCGACCGAAACTAACTATGGCTACACCTTC. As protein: CASSPTETNYGYTF.

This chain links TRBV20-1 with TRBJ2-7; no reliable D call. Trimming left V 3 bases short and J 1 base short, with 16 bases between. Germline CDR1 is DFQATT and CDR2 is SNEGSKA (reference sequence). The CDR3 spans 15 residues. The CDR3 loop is CSASSMAKISYEQYF. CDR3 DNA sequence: TGCAGTGCTAGCTCCATGGCCAAGATATCCTACGAGCAGTACTTC.

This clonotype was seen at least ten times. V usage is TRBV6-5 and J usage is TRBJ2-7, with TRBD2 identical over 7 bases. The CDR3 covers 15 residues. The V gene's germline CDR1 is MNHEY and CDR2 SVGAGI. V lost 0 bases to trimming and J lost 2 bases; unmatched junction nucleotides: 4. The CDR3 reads CASSYSGGSAYEQYF. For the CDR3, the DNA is TGTGCCAGCAGTTACTCCGGCGGGAGCGCCTACGAGCAGTACTTC.

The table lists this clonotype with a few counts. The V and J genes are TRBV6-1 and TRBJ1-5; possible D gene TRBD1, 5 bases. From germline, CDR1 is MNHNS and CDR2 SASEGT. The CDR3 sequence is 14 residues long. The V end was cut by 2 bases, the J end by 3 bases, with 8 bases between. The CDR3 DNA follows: TGTGCCAGCAGTGAAAACAGGATCAATCAGCCCCAGCATTTT. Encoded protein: CASSENRINQPQHF.

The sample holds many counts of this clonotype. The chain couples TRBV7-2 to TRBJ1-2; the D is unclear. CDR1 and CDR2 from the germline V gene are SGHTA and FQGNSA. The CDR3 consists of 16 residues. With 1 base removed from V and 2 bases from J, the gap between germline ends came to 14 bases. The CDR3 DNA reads TGTGCCAGCAGCTTAGGCAGTCCGGGTGGAAACTATGGCTACACCTTC. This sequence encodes CASSLGSPGGNYGYTF.

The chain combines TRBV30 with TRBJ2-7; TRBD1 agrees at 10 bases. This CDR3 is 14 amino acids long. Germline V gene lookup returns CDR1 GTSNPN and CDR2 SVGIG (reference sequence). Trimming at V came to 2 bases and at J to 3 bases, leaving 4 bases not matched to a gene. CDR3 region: CAWSRDRGRYEQYF. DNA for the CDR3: TGTGCCTGGAGTAGGGACAGGGGACGCTACGAGCAGTACTTC.

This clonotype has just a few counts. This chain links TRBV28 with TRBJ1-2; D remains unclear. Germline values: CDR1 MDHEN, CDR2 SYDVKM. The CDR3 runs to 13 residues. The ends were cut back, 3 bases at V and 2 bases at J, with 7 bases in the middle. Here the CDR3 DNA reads TGTGCCAGCAGTTTGACGGAAAACTATGGCTACACCTTC. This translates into CASSLTENYGYTF.

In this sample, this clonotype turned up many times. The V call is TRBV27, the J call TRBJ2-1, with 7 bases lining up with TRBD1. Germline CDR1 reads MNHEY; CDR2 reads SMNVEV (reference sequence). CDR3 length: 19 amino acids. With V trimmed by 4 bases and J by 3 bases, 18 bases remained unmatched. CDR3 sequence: CASSSTTHRGPPDYNEQFF. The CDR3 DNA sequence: TGTGCCAGCAGTTCCACCACCCACAGGGGACCACCGGACTACAATGAGCAGTTCTTC.

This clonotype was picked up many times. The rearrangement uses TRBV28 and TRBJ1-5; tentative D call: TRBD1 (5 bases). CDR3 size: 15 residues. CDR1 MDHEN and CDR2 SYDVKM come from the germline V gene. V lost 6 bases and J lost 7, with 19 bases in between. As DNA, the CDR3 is TGTGCCAGCAGGGTCCCGGGCAGGGTAGGACAGCCCCAGCATTTT. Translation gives CASRVPGRVGQPQHF.